The 31 T cell receptor beta chains below come from one sample, sequenced in a study of cytomegalovirus exposure and HLA in healthy donors. This PCR relied on a set of 60 Vbeta primers and 13 Jbeta primers. Only in-frame clones appear in the TCRdb table, and some are missing; sequencing was by immunoSEQ multiplex PCR. There are 140,000 to 150,000 clones in the sample; roughly three fifths occur only once, and around 1.8% lies in the top ten. The sequenced sample consisted of PBMCs. The source of these receptors is a male donor in good health and CMV-seronegative.

The V and J genes are TRBV9 and TRBJ1-1; D is unresolved. V lost 1 base to trimming and J lost 4 bases, with 8 bases between them. CDR3 length: 13 residues. Germline lookup yields CDR1 SGDLS and CDR2 YYNGEE. The CDR3 DNA is TGTGCCAGCAGCGTATTTGAGGGCACTGAAGCTTTCTTT. It yields the protein CASSVFEGTEAFF.

The chain employs TRBV28 and TRBJ1-5; 7 positions agree with TRBD1. The CDR3 is 15 amino acids. V trimming: 4 bases; J trimming: 4 bases; junction bases outside the gene matches: 7. Germline CDR1 and CDR2: MDHEN and SYDVKM. The CDR3 loop reads CASSSLTGWNQPQHF. As DNA, the CDR3 is TGTGCCAGCAGTTCTCTGACAGGGTGGAATCAGCCCCAGCATTTT. The variable domain in full, with the rest retrieved from reference TRBV28 and TRBJ1-5, is DVKVTQSSRYLVKRTGEKVFLECVQDMDHENMFWYRQDPGLGLRLIYFSYDVKMKEKGDIPEGYSVSREKKERFSLILESASTNQTSMYLCASSSLTGWNQPQHFGDGTRLSIL.

The chain carries TRBV10-3 and TRBJ1-1, with 7 positions matching TRBD1. V trimming: 5 bases; J trimming: 4 bases; junction bases outside the gene matches: 4. CDR3 length equals 13 residues. CDR1 and CDR2 from the germline V gene are ENHRY and SYGVKD. CDR3 in amino acids: CAISPAGGTEAFF. CDR3 DNA: TGTGCCATCAGTCCAGCAGGGGGCACTGAAGCTTTCTTT.

In regard to this clone: At one end, the junction sequence differs from germline, possibly due to a read error. J is TRBJ2-2 and V is TRBV7-9; TRBD2 aligns across 9 bases. CDR3 length: 15 amino acids. Germline lookup yields CDR1 SEHNR and CDR2 FQNEAQ (reference sequence). The CDR3 loop is CSSSRGLAHTGELFF. The CDR3 coding sequence is TGTTCCAGCAGCCGGGGACTAGCCCACACCGGGGAGCTGTTTTTT.

The chain combines TRBV11-2 with TRBJ2-7, with D unclear. This CDR3 has 15 residues. V lost 7 bases and J lost 1, with 17 bases in between. Germline lookup yields CDR1 SGHAT and CDR2 FQNNGV. In nucleotides, the CDR3 is TGTGCCAGCAACTCGCCCCCCCTTCGGTCCTACGAGCAGTACTTC. Amino acid sequence: CASNSPPLRSYEQYF.

The CDR3 protein is CATSRDWGREETQYF. In DNA form, the CDR3 reads TGTGCCACCAGCAGAGATTGGGGCAGGGAAGAGACCCAGTACTTC. This chain uses TRBV15 with TRBJ2-5; D is possibly TRBD1 (5 bases). With 0 bases removed from V and 3 bases from J, the gap between germline ends came to 11 bases. The CDR3 contains 15 residues. CDR1 LNHNV and CDR2 YYDKDF come from the germline V gene (reference sequence).

This clone has a single count. V usage is TRBV5-6 and J usage is TRBJ1-3; no clear D. The CDR3 covers 12 residues. The V gene's germline CDR1 is SGHDT and CDR2 YYEEEE. Trimming cost V 2 bases and J 4 bases, with 4 bases left between them. Here the CDR3 DNA reads TGTGCCAGCAGCTTTCAGGGAAACACCATATATTTT. Protein product: CASSFQGNTIYF. Combining the CDR3 with reference TRBV5-6 and TRBJ1-3 gives the whole variable domain DAGVTQSPTHLIKTRGQQVTLRCSPKSGHDTVSWYQQALGQGPQFIFQYYEEEERQRGNFPDRFSGHQFPNYSSELNVNALLLGDSALYLCASSFQGNTIYFGEGSWLTVV.

The V call is TRBV27, the J call TRBJ1-4; D gene uncertain. Deletions cut 4 bases from V and 0 bases from J, with 9 bases between. The CDR3 spans 15 residues. Germline CDR1 and CDR2: MNHEY and SMNVEV (reference sequence). In nucleotides, the CDR3 is TGTGCCAGCAGTTCAAACGGTGCAACTAATGAAAAACTGTTTTTT. Translated, it gives CASSSNGATNEKLFF.

The chain combines TRBV19 with TRBJ1-6; D unresolved. The CDR3 is made up of 11 amino acids. CDR1 is LNHDA, CDR2 SQIVND, per germline (reference sequence). The V and J ends lost 3 bases and 13 bases respectively, with 7 bases between them. This CDR3 is CASSIGGPLHF. Here the CDR3 DNA reads TGTGCCAGTAGTATCGGAGGCCCCCTCCACTTT.

CDR3 DNA: TGTGCCAGTAGTATGGCTAGCGGGGGGTCCCCCTCCTACGAGCAGTACTTC. It specifies CASSMASGGSPSYEQYF. The chain recombines TRBV19 with TRBJ2-7; 11 positions match TRBD2. The CDR3 extends over 17 amino acids. Germline-derived CDR1 and CDR2 are LNHDA and SQIVND (reference sequence). Trimming at V came to 3 bases and at J to 0 bases, leaving 7 bases not matched to a gene.

The CDR3 region is CASSPPQGPYEQYF. CDR3 in DNA: TGTGCCAGCTCACCCCCACAGGGCCCATACGAGCAGTACTTC. V is TRBV18 and J is TRBJ2-7, with D perhaps matching TRBD1 (6 bases). The V gene lost 3 bases and the J gene lost 4 bases, with 13 bases spanning the gap. The CDR3 is 14 amino acids. Germline-derived CDR1 and CDR2 are KGHSH and LQKENI. The full variable domain, completed using reference TRBV18 and TRBJ2-7, is NAGVMQNPRHLVRRRGQEARLRCSPMKGHSHVYWYRQLPEEGLKFMVYLQKENIIDESGMPKERFSAEFPKEGPSILRIQQVVRGDSAAYFCASSPPQGPYEQYFGPGTRLTVT.

The chain employs TRBV15 and TRBJ1-1; 7 positions match TRBD1. The germline V gene has CDR1 LNHNV and CDR2 YYDKDF (reference sequence). V was pared by 3 bases and J by 4 bases, with 5 bases of the junction left unmatched. The CDR3 runs 14 residues. For the CDR3, the DNA is TGTGCCACCAGCAGTAGACAGGGCCCCACTGAAGCTTTCTTT. As protein: CATSSRQGPTEAFF.

The V and J genes are TRBV30 and TRBJ2-1; 8 bases are a match to TRBD1. The germline CDR1 and CDR2 sequences are GTSNPN and SVGIG (reference sequence). V was clipped by 1 base and J by 14 bases; unmatched bases: 7. The CDR3 has 12 amino acids. CDR3 amino acids: CAWSGSGTGEFF. In DNA, the CDR3 is TGTGCCTGGAGTGGTTCGGGGACAGGCGAGTTCTTC.

The CDR3 loop is CASSLQGGSNTEAFF. In DNA form, the CDR3 reads TGTGCCAGTAGTTTGCAGGGGGGATCGAACACTGAAGCTTTCTTT. J is TRBJ1-1 and V is TRBV19, with 7 bases lining up with TRBD1. The CDR3 contains 15 residues. Germline V gene sequence: CDR1 LNHDA, CDR2 SQIVND (reference sequence). The ends lost 5 bases at V and 1 base at J; junction bases unmatched: 7.

The rearrangement uses TRBV27 and TRBJ2-1; no clear D gene. CDR1 MNHEY and CDR2 SMNVEV come from the germline V gene (reference sequence). V shed 0 bases and J shed 0 bases, with 9 bases lying between them. This CDR3 has 16 residues. The CDR3, as DNA: TGTGCCAGCAGTTTATCAGGCGGAAGCTCCTACAATGAGCAGTTCTTC. Translating gives CASSLSGGSSYNEQFF.

The chain combines TRBV2 with TRBJ1-1; D is unclear. The V end lost 1 base, the J end lost 0 bases, and 9 bases lay between the germline ends. The CDR3 totals 15 residues. Germline CDR1 and CDR2: SNHLY and FYNNEI. CDR3 residues: CASSEVPGLNTEAFF. For the CDR3, the DNA is TGTGCCAGCAGTGAAGTCCCCGGGTTGAACACTGAAGCTTTCTTT.

The rearrangement joins TRBV14 to TRBJ2-1, with D possibly matching TRBD2 (6 bases). The germline V and J ends were trimmed by 1 base and 4 bases, with 20 bases remaining between them. The germline V gene has CDR1 SGHDN and CDR2 FVKESK. The CDR3 length is 18 residues. The CDR3 is CASSQVTQGPRGYNEQFF. CDR3 DNA: TGTGCCAGCAGCCAAGTAACCCAGGGCCCGCGGGGATACAATGAGCAGTTCTTC. The full variable domain, its missing parts supplied by reference TRBV14 and TRBJ2-1, is EAGVTQFPSHSVIEKGQTVTLRCDPISGHDNLYWYRRVMGKEIKFLLHFVKESKQDESGMPNNRFLAERTGGTYSTLKVQPAELEDSGVYFCASSQVTQGPRGYNEQFFGPGTRLTVL.

The rearrangement uses TRBV7-9 and TRBJ2-5, with a tentative D call TRBD1 (8 bases). Germline V CDR1 and CDR2: SEHNR, FQNEAQ (reference sequence). The CDR3 runs 15 residues. Trimming took 5 bases from V and 4 from J, leaving 17 bases between them. The CDR3 protein is CASSLRTGRGETQYF. CDR3 sequence (DNA): TGTGCCAGCAGCCTGAGGACAGGGAGGGGAGAGACCCAGTACTTC.

This clone was detected a few times. This chain joins TRBV30 and TRBJ1-2, with D perhaps TRBD1 (6 bases). The ends were cut back, 4 bases at V and 8 bases at J, with 17 bases in the middle. From germline, CDR1 is GTSNPN and CDR2 SVGIG (reference sequence). The CDR3 runs to 13 residues. The CDR3 region has the DNA TGTGCCTGGATCGAACCCGACAGGAAAGGCTACACCTTC. It yields the protein CAWIEPDRKGYTF. Using reference TRBV30 and TRBJ1-2 for the parts outside the CDR3, the full variable domain is SQTIHQWPATLVQPVGSPLSLECTVEGTSNPNLYWYRQAAGRGLQLLFYSVGIGQISSEVPQNLSASRPQDRQFILSSKKLLLSDSGFYLCAWIEPDRKGYTFGSGTRLTVV.

In nucleotides, the CDR3 is TGTGCCAGCAGCTTAGCGCCGGGACAAAGTTACGAGCAGTACTTC. As protein: CASSLAPGQSYEQYF. The V call is TRBV7-2, the J call TRBJ2-7, with D perhaps matching TRBD1 (6 bases). The CDR3 extends over 15 amino acids. V was clipped by 0 bases and J by 4 bases, with 13 bases between them. Per the germline V gene, CDR1 is SGHTA and CDR2 is FQGNSA.

For this clone: This is likely an artifact of a read error, given a far larger clone one base away. This chain links TRBV7-9 with TRBJ1-3; D is possibly TRBD1 (6 bases). Germline-derived CDR1 and CDR2 are SEHNR and FQNEAQ (reference sequence). The CDR3 has 17 residues. The CDR3 bases are TGTTCCAGCAGCTTGCCCGCCCGGGGGGCGAGTGGAAACACCATATATTTT. As protein: CSSSLPARGASGNTIYF. The full variable domain, completed using reference TRBV7-9 and TRBJ1-3, is DTGVSQNPRHKITKRGQNVTFRCDPISEHNRLYWYRQTLGQGPEFLTYFQNEAQLEKSRLLSDRFSAERPKGSFSTLEIQRTEQGDSAMYLCSSSLPARGASGNTIYFGEGSWLTVV.

The chain uses TRBV30 and TRBJ2-1; weak D call: TRBD1 (5 bases). The CDR3 extends over 14 amino acids. Between the trimmed V and J ends, which lost 3 bases and 4 bases, there was a span of 13 bases. CDR1 GTSNPN and CDR2 SVGIG come from the germline V gene (reference sequence). CDR3: CAWRGVVNYNEQFF. For the CDR3, the DNA is TGTGCCTGGAGAGGGGTAGTAAATTACAATGAGCAGTTCTTC. Full variable domain (missing parts from reference TRBV30 and TRBJ2-1): SQTIHQWPATLVQPVGSPLSLECTVEGTSNPNLYWYRQAAGRGLQLLFYSVGIGQISSEVPQNLSASRPQDRQFILSSKKLLLSDSGFYLCAWRGVVNYNEQFFGPGTRLTVL.

The gene calls are TRBV9 and TRBJ2-2; no firm D call. Germline CDR1 and CDR2: SGDLS and YYNGEE. The V and J ends lost 0 bases and 6 bases respectively, with 6 bases between them. The CDR3 contains 13 residues. CDR3 amino acids: CASSVAPSGELFF. CDR3 sequence (DNA): TGTGCCAGCAGCGTAGCCCCATCCGGGGAGCTGTTTTTT.

This chain joins TRBV5-8 and TRBJ2-3; tentatively, D is TRBD1 (6 bases). Germline V gene lookup returns CDR1 SGHTS and CDR2 YDEGEE. V lost 0 bases, J lost 2 bases, and 7 bases lay in between. This CDR3 is 14 amino acids long. As DNA, the CDR3 is TGTGCCAGCAGCTTGGGACAGGCCACAGATACGCAGTATTTT. Its protein is CASSLGQATDTQYF.

The gene calls are TRBV4-1 and TRBJ1-5; weak D call: TRBD1 (6 bases). The germline CDR1 and CDR2 sequences are MGHRA and YSYEKL. V dropped 4 bases and J dropped 4 bases, with 17 bases sitting between them. The CDR3 length is 16 residues. The DNA for the CDR3 is TGCGCCAGCAGCCCGGTAGGACAGAAGAAAAATCAGCCCCAGCATTTT. It specifies CASSPVGQKKNQPQHF.

This sequence joins TRBV6-5 and TRBJ1-2, with no clear D. The V and J ends lost 6 bases and 1 base respectively, with 9 bases between them. The CDR3 is 13 residues long. CDR1 MNHEY and CDR2 SVGAGI come from the germline V gene. The CDR3 nucleotides are TGTGCCAGCAGCCCCGACATTAACTATGGCTACACCTTC. Translation: CASSPDINYGYTF.

This chain connects TRBV18 to TRBJ2-7; 11 nucleotides align to TRBD1. Germline loops: CDR1 KGHSH, CDR2 LQKENI. The CDR3 runs to 16 residues. With 3 bases clipped from V and 2 bases from J, the junction kept 6 bases outside the gene matches. The CDR3 DNA reads TGTGCCAGCTCACCCCAAGGACAGGGGGCTACCTACGAGCAGTACTTC. It is translated as CASSPQGQGATYEQYF.

This chain joins TRBV30 and TRBJ1-1; D ambiguous. Germline V gene sequence: CDR1 GTSNPN, CDR2 SVGIG (reference sequence). Deletions cut 1 base from V and 0 bases from J, with 6 bases between. The CDR3 length is 13 residues. The CDR3 DNA reads TGTGCCTGGAGTGCTATTATGAACACTGAAGCTTTCTTT. This sequence encodes CAWSAIMNTEAFF.

The chain employs TRBV30 and TRBJ2-3; 8 bases are a match to TRBD2. The CDR3 sequence is 14 residues long. The germline V gene encodes CDR1 GTSNPN and CDR2 SVGIG (reference sequence). V lost 3 bases to trimming and J lost 5 bases; unmatched junction nucleotides: 7. This CDR3 reads CAWRLGLAVDTQYF. The CDR3 DNA reads TGTGCCTGGAGACTAGGACTAGCAGTAGATACGCAGTATTTT.

This clone was counted between two and nine times. The gene calls are TRBV19 and TRBJ1-5, with 10 bases aligning to TRBD1. Germline V gene lookup returns CDR1 LNHDA and CDR2 SQIVND (reference sequence). V trimming: 3 bases; J trimming: 7 bases; junction bases outside the gene matches: 9. This CDR3 contains 16 residues. DNA for the CDR3: TGTGCCAGTAGTATGAGGACAGGGGGGTCGGGCCAGCCCCAGCATTTT. Translated, it gives CASSMRTGGSGQPQHF.

V is TRBV5-1 and J is TRBJ2-7; 9 bases align to TRBD1. Germline values: CDR1 SGHRS, CDR2 YFSETQ. Unmatched junction bases numbered 22, after V lost 3 bases and J lost 3 bases. The CDR3 has 20 amino acids. This CDR3 reads CASSSGPLDRGLRSGYEQYF. CDR3 in DNA: TGCGCCAGCAGCTCCGGCCCTTTGGACAGGGGACTTCGATCGGGCTACGAGCAGTACTTC.